This record concerns one T cell receptor beta chain sequence. Trimming took 4 bases from V and 1 from J; bases not matched to a gene: 4. CDR1 and CDR2 (germline): LNHDA, SQIVND (reference sequence). The CDR3 covers 15 residues. Original methodology: Quantification of nucleated cells was approximated via reference gene primer amplification. Method: immunoSEQ multiplex PCR; TCRdb's copy keeps in-frame clones and lacks some. The V and J calls and clone size come from that table; D and trimming were worked out from the DNA. The repertoire holds around 57,000 clones, with roughly three quarters as singletons. This sample is part of a study of blood T cell repertoires in COVID-19. Study at large: The samples span acute and convalescent COVID-19 from the United States, Italy and Spain.

The genes are TRBV19 and TRBJ1-1, with TRBD1 matching 9 bases. This TCR derives from a woman in her 70s with acute or convalescent COVID-19. Sequencing used peripheral blood. The CDR3 bases are TGTGCCAGTAGTAGTTGGACAGGGGCGAACACTGAAGCTTTCTTT. Amino acid sequence: CASSSWTGANTEAFF.